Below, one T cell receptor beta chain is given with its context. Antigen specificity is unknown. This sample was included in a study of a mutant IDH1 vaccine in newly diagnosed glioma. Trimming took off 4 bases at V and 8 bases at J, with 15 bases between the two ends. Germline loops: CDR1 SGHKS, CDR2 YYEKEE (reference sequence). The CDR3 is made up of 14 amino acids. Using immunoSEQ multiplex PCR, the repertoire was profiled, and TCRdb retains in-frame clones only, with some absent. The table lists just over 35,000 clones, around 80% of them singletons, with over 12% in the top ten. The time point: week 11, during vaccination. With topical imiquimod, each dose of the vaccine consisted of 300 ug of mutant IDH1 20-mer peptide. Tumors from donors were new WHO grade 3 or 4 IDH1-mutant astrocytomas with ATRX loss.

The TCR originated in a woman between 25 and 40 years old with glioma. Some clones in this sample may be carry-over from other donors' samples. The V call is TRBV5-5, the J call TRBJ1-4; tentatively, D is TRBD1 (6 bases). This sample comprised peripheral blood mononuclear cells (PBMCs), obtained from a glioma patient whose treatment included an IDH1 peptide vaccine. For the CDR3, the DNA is TGTGCCAGCAGCCTTCGCGGGGGCGGGGAAAAACTGTTTTTT. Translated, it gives CASSLRGGGEKLFF.